Shown below are 2 T cell receptor beta chains from a single sample sequenced in a study of post-analysis software for immune sequencing data. Overall study results and limits: Patients showed TRBV5-6, TRBV5-1 and TRBV20-1 among several TRBV segments more frequent than in controls.

These TCRs' antigens remain unknown. The library was made from cDNA and included unique molecular identifiers. TCRdb called the PCR reads again in MiXCR, with one record for every CDR3 protein. Of fewer than 700,000 distinct CDR3 sequences listed, 40% to 50% were seen once; the top ten hold 1.5% to 2%. Sequencing was performed on blood. Receptors were obtained from a girl aged 10-17 years with multiple sclerosis.

At least ten counts were recorded for this clonotype. V is TRBV3-1 and J is TRBJ2-7; D unclear. CDR1 and CDR2 (germline): LGHDT, YNNKEL (reference sequence). The CDR3 covers 13 residues. The ends were cut back, 2 bases at V and 6 bases at J, with 11 bases in the middle. The CDR3 nucleotides read TGTGCCAGCAGCCAAACAAGTTGGGGCGAGCAGTACTTC. Translation: CASSQTSWGEQYF.

V and J are TRBV2 and TRBJ2-1; 13 bases line up with TRBD2. The length of the CDR3 is 18 residues. V gave up 6 bases and J gave up 0 bases; unmatched junction bases: 8. CDR1 is SNHLY, CDR2 FYNNEI, per germline. This CDR3 is CASRWTSGGRSSYNEQFF. CDR3 bases: TGTGCCAGCAGGTGGACTAGCGGGGGACGTAGCTCCTACAATGAGCAGTTCTTC.